The 30 T cell receptor beta chains reported below all come from one sample, sequenced in a study of neoadjuvant anti-PD-1 for oral cavity cancer. Repertoires were generated with immunoSEQ multiplex PCR, while TCRdb's copy carries only in-frame clones and drops some. The table lists 15,000 to 20,000 clones, around 76% of them singletons. The specimen was PBMCs, collected before nivolumab (anti-PD-1) treatment. These TCRs come from a person aged 35 to 85 with oral cavity squamous cell carcinoma.

The V call is TRBV28, the J call TRBJ1-1; D remains unclear. V lost 3 bases and J lost 2, with 7 bases in between. The CDR3 is 13 amino acids. Germline CDR1 is MDHEN and CDR2 is SYDVKM. This CDR3 reads CASSFRENTEAFF. CDR3 in DNA: TGTGCCAGCAGTTTTCGGGAAAACACTGAAGCTTTCTTT.

V and J are TRBV6-1 and TRBJ2-3; D possibly matches TRBD1 or TRBD2 (5 bases each). The CDR3 loop spans 18 amino acids. Trimming took 1 base from V and 2 from J, leaving 19 bases between them. The germline CDR1 and CDR2 sequences are MNHNS and SASEGT. CDR3 residues: CASSEGFGRDDTTDTQYF. The CDR3 bases are TGTGCCAGCAGTGAAGGTTTTGGCAGGGACGATACCACAGATACGCAGTATTTT.

The rearrangement joins TRBV10-3 to TRBJ1-3; D gene ambiguous. This CDR3 is 15 amino acids long. Trimming took 0 bases from V and 5 from J, leaving 11 bases between them. The germline V gene has CDR1 ENHRY and CDR2 SYGVKD. As DNA, the CDR3 is TGTGCCATCAGTGAGTCGGAGGGTTACAGAAACACCATATATTTT. It yields the protein CAISESEGYRNTIYF.

This clone appeared a few times. The chain couples TRBV9 to TRBJ1-3; no firm D call. V dropped 0 bases and J dropped 0 bases, with 7 bases sitting between them. This CDR3 comprises 15 residues. The germline CDR1 and CDR2 sequences are SGDLS and YYNGEE. The CDR3 bases are TGTGCCAGCAGCGTAGAGTGGAGCTCTGGAAACACCATATATTTT. It translates to CASSVEWSSGNTIYF.

This clone was counted between two and nine times. V usage is TRBV2 and J usage is TRBJ1-2, with no clear D. The V gene's germline CDR1 is SNHLY and CDR2 FYNNEI. V lost 3 bases, J lost 0 bases, and 5 bases lay in between. This CDR3 spans 13 amino acids. CDR3 DNA sequence: TGTGCCAGCAGTGACCAGACTAACTATGGCTACACCTTC. As protein: CASSDQTNYGYTF.

This clone is medium-sized within its sample. The chain couples TRBV6-4 to TRBJ2-3, with D unresolved. The CDR3 is made up of 13 amino acids. V was cut by 0 bases and J by 2 bases, with 3 bases left in between. CDR1 is MRHNA, CDR2 SNTAGT, per germline. This chain's CDR3 is CASSDSDTDTQYF. The DNA for the CDR3 is TGTGCCAGCAGTGACTCTGACACAGATACGCAGTATTTT.

This clone was picked up a small number of times. DNA for the CDR3: TGTGCCAGCAGTGCGGACAGTTTCAATCAGCCCCAGCATTTT. Its protein is CASSADSFNQPQHF. The V gene is TRBV2, the J gene TRBJ1-5; D possibly corresponds to TRBD1 (6 bases). Looked up from germline, CDR1 is SNHLY and CDR2 is FYNNEI. The V gene lost 4 bases and the J gene lost 3 bases, with 10 bases spanning the gap. The CDR3 runs 14 residues.

The gene calls are TRBV7-9 and TRBJ2-7; 8 bases line up with TRBD1. CDR1 and CDR2 (germline): SEHNR, FQNEAQ (reference sequence). There are 12 residues in the CDR3. The junction had 3 bases not matched to a gene; V was cut back by 5 bases and J by 6 bases. The CDR3 protein is CASSGQGGEQYF. The CDR3 DNA follows: TGTGCCAGCAGCGGACAGGGAGGCGAGCAGTACTTC.

The V call is TRBV9, the J call TRBJ2-5; the D is unclear. Germline V gives CDR1 SGDLS, CDR2 YYNGEE. The CDR3 runs 15 residues. Trimming removed 0 bases at V and 2 bases at J, with 11 bases between. The CDR3 DNA follows: TGTGCCAGCAGCGTAGGGGGTGCCCTTCAAGAGACCCAGTACTTC. It translates to CASSVGGALQETQYF.

The chain couples TRBV2 to TRBJ1-1, with D perhaps matching TRBD1 (5 bases). The CDR3 loop spans 14 amino acids. V was shortened by 4 bases and J by 0 bases, with 9 bases between the two germline ends. The V gene's germline CDR1 is SNHLY and CDR2 FYNNEI. CDR3: CASSGRTMNTEAFF. CDR3 nucleotide sequence: TGTGCCAGCAGTGGGAGGACAATGAACACTGAAGCTTTCTTT.

The V call is TRBV19, the J call TRBJ2-2; TRBD2 matches at 10 bases. Germline V gene lookup returns CDR1 LNHDA and CDR2 SQIVND (reference sequence). This CDR3 contains 16 residues. The junction had 4 bases not matched to a gene; V was cut back by 6 bases and J by 0 bases. The CDR3 region is CASSTGLAANTGELFF. DNA for the CDR3: TGTGCCAGTAGCACCGGACTAGCGGCGAACACCGGGGAGCTGTTTTTT.

In this sample, this clone turned up a few times. This chain uses TRBV6-1 with TRBJ1-2; D might be TRBD1 (5 bases). This CDR3 has 12 residues. With 2 bases removed from V and 4 bases from J, the gap between germline ends came to 5 bases. CDR1 is MNHNS, CDR2 SASEGT, per germline. CDR3 DNA: TGTGCCAGCAGTGAACAGGGCTATGGCTACACCTTC. Its translation: CASSEQGYGYTF.

Details on this clone: The identical CDR3 is also encoded by other nucleotide sequences in the sample. This rearrangement joins TRBV4-2 to TRBJ1-1; no definite D call. Per the germline V gene, CDR1 is LGHNA and CDR2 is YNFKEQ. CDR3 length: 14 residues. The ends were cut back, 1 base at V and 0 bases at J, with 6 bases in the middle. The CDR3 is CASSQGEVNTEAFF. CDR3 nucleotides: TGTGCCAGCAGCCAAGGGGAGGTGAACACTGAAGCTTTCTTT.

The chain links TRBV28 to TRBJ1-1; D uncertain. Trimming took 2 bases from V and 9 from J, leaving 10 bases between them. The CDR3 sequence is 12 residues long. CDR1 MDHEN and CDR2 SYDVKM come from the germline V gene. The CDR3 coding sequence is TGTGCCAGCAGTTTAGGGGTCCGGAAAGCTTTCTTT. Translated: CASSLGVRKAFF. The whole variable domain, filled in from reference TRBV28 and TRBJ1-1, reads DVKVTQSSRYLVKRTGEKVFLECVQDMDHENMFWYRQDPGLGLRLIYFSYDVKMKEKGDIPEGYSVSREKKERFSLILESASTNQTSMYLCASSLGVRKAFFGQGTRLTVV.

In its sample, this clone was seen once. The V gene is TRBV5-4, the J gene TRBJ2-7; TRBD2 agrees at 8 bases. Germline V CDR1 and CDR2: SGHNT, YYREEE (reference sequence). Trimming at V came to 1 base and at J to 6 bases, leaving 3 bases not matched to a gene. There are 13 residues in the CDR3. CDR3 protein: CASSLWTSSEQYF. As DNA, the CDR3 is TGTGCCAGCAGCTTGTGGACTAGCTCCGAGCAGTACTTC.

The chain uses TRBV7-9 and TRBJ2-3; D uncertain. This CDR3 has 13 amino acids. V lost 1 base and J lost 5, with 7 bases in between. The germline V gene encodes CDR1 SEHNR and CDR2 FQNEAQ (reference sequence). The CDR3 reads CASSLVSEDTQYF. CDR3 DNA sequence: TGTGCCAGCAGCTTAGTGAGCGAAGATACGCAGTATTTT.

This clone has just one count. V gene TRBV5-1 combines with J gene TRBJ2-5, with 9 bases identical to TRBD2. The germline gives CDR1 SGHRS, CDR2 YFSETQ. V shed 0 bases and J 5 bases; nucleotides not matched to a gene: 5. The CDR3 totals 15 residues. The CDR3 nucleotides read TGCGCCAGCAGCTTGGGTCTAGCGGGAAGGGAGACCCAGTACTTC. It is translated as CASSLGLAGRETQYF.

This chain uses TRBV6-5 with TRBJ2-3; D call uncertain. CDR3 size: 13 residues. Germline CDR1 is MNHEY and CDR2 is SVGAGI. Trimming removed 4 bases at V and 3 bases at J, with 8 bases between. The CDR3 DNA sequence: TGTGCCAGCAGTTCCCCCGGGACAGATACGCAGTATTTT. It is translated as CASSSPGTDTQYF.

This clone was found a few times. J is TRBJ2-7 and V is TRBV30; D not certain. Germline V CDR1 and CDR2: GTSNPN, SVGIG (reference sequence). The length of the CDR3 is 13 residues. The V gene lost 2 bases and the J gene lost 5 bases, with 13 bases spanning the gap. The CDR3 DNA reads as TGTGCCTGGAGTAAGGGCTACCCCGACGAGCAGTACTTC. It yields the protein CAWSKGYPDEQYF.

The genes are TRBV5-4 and TRBJ2-7, with D tentatively TRBD1 (6 bases). Trimming removed 0 bases from V and 7 bases from J, with 20 bases in between. The CDR3 contains 16 residues. CDR1 and CDR2 from the germline V gene are SGHNT and YYREEE (reference sequence). The CDR3 loop reads CASSLGPQGRPGEQYF. CDR3 DNA: TGTGCCAGCAGCTTGGGCCCTCAGGGGCGGCCGGGGGAGCAGTACTTC.

This rearrangement joins TRBV19 to TRBJ2-3; no definite D call. V was cut by 6 bases and J by 0 bases, with 16 bases left in between. CDR3 length: 16 amino acids. CDR1 and CDR2 (germline): LNHDA, SQIVND (reference sequence). The CDR3 spells CASSSPTASSTDTQYF. CDR3 DNA sequence: TGTGCCAGTAGCTCCCCCACGGCAAGTAGCACAGATACGCAGTATTTT.

V and J are TRBV7-8 and TRBJ2-5; D is undetermined. Deletions cut 2 bases from V and 2 bases from J, with 12 bases between. The CDR3 has 15 residues. Germline V gene lookup returns CDR1 SGHVS and CDR2 FQNEAQ. In DNA, the CDR3 is TGTGCCAGCAGCTTAAACCCCGATTCTCAAGAGACCCAGTACTTC. Translating gives CASSLNPDSQETQYF.

This clone has just a few counts. This sequence joins TRBV7-3 and TRBJ2-4, with 8 bases that match TRBD2. The germline V gene has CDR1 SGHTA and CDR2 FQGTGA. V lost 5 bases and J lost 7; bases outside the gene matches: 1. This CDR3 region has 12 residues. In nucleotides, the CDR3 is TGTGCCAGCAGCCCGGGGGGGAACATTCAGTACTTC. Its protein product is CASSPGGNIQYF.

The chain combines TRBV7-8 with TRBJ2-7, with 9 bases fitting TRBD1. J was trimmed by 7 bases and V by 1 base; bases with no gene match: 14. CDR3 length: 17 amino acids. Germline loops: CDR1 SGHVS, CDR2 FQNEAQ. Here the CDR3 reads CASSLEGAGTGIVEQYF. The DNA of the CDR3 is TGTGCCAGCAGCTTAGAGGGGGCCGGGACAGGGATCGTTGAGCAGTACTTC.

This chain connects TRBV7-9 to TRBJ2-2; D is perhaps TRBD2 (5 bases). The V gene lost 4 bases and the J gene lost 1 base, with 16 bases spanning the gap. The CDR3 is made up of 17 amino acids. Germline CDR1 SEHNR, CDR2 FQNEAQ (reference sequence). CDR3 DNA: TGTGCCAGCAGCTCTAGCCCTGACTGGGGGAACACCGGGGAGCTGTTTTTT. Its protein product is CASSSSPDWGNTGELFF.

V gene TRBV5-1 combines with J gene TRBJ2-6, with a tentative D call TRBD1 (6 bases). V lost 7 bases and J 1 base, leaving 12 bases between the germline ends. The V gene's germline CDR1 is SGHRS and CDR2 YFSETQ. This CDR3 has 15 residues. CDR3 in amino acids: CASSGQISGANVLTF. For the CDR3, the DNA is TGCGCCAGCTCTGGACAGATTTCTGGGGCCAACGTCCTGACTTTC. Together with reference TRBV5-1 and TRBJ2-6, the CDR3 gives the full variable domain: KAGVTQTPRYLIKTRGQQVTLSCSPISGHRSVSWYQQTPGQGLQFLFEYFSETQRNKGNFPGRFSGRQFSNSRSEMNVSTLELGDSALYLCASSGQISGANVLTFGAGSRLTVL.

The chain links TRBV28 to TRBJ2-7; 9 nucleotides line up with TRBD2. The CDR3 runs to 17 residues. CDR1 and CDR2 from the germline V gene are MDHEN and SYDVKM. The V gene end was trimmed by 5 bases and the J gene end by 3 bases; junction bases not matched to a gene: 14. This CDR3 reads CASSLPTSGNPLYEQYF. CDR3 nucleotides: TGTGCCAGCAGTCTCCCGACTAGCGGAAACCCCCTCTACGAGCAGTACTTC.

This clone was observed once. V gene TRBV6-1 combines with J gene TRBJ2-1; the D is unclear. Germline assignment: CDR1 MNHNS and CDR2 SASEGT. The CDR3 has 16 residues. V gave up 2 bases and J gave up 1 base, with 12 bases separating them. The CDR3 coding sequence is TGTGCCAGCAGTGAAAAGTTACTTTCGTCCTACAATGAGCAGTTCTTC. Translation: CASSEKLLSSYNEQFF.

This clone was seen a few times. This chain joins TRBV27 and TRBJ2-2, with D possibly TRBD2 on 5 matching bases. This CDR3 comprises 15 residues. V lost 1 base and J lost 2, with 8 bases in between. Germline V lookup: CDR1 MNHEY, CDR2 SMNVEV (reference sequence). CDR3 residues: CASSLLGANTGELFF. The DNA for the CDR3 is TGTGCCAGCAGTTTATTGGGAGCCAACACCGGGGAGCTGTTTTTT.

The rearrangement uses TRBV7-8 and TRBJ1-5; TRBD1 matches 10 bases. The CDR3 spans 17 residues. The J segment lost 2 bases and the V segment lost 1 base, leaving 5 bases of the junction unmatched. From germline, CDR1 is SGHVS and CDR2 FQNEAQ. The CDR3 loop reads CASSLGTGGLGNQPQHF. Here the CDR3 DNA reads TGTGCCAGCAGCTTAGGGACAGGGGGACTTGGCAATCAGCCCCAGCATTTT.